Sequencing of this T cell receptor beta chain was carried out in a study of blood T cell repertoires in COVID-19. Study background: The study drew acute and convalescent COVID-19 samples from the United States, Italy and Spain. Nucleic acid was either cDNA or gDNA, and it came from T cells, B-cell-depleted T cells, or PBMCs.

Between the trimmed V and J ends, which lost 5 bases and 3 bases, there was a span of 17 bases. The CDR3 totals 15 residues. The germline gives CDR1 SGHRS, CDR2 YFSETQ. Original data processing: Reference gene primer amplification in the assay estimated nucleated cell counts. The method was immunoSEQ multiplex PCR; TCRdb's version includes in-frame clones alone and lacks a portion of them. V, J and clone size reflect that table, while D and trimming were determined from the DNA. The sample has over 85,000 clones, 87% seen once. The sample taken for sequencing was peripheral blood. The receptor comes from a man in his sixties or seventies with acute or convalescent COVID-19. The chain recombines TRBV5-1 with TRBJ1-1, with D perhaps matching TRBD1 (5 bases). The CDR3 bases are TGCGCCAGCAGTCGAAACCAGGGCGGTTACACTGAAGCTTTCTTT. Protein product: CASSRNQGGYTEAFF. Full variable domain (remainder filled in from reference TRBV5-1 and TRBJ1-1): KAGVTQTPRYLIKTRGQQVTLSCSPISGHRSVSWYQQTPGQGLQFLFEYFSETQRNKGNFPGRFSGRQFSNSRSEMNVSTLELGDSALYLCASSRNQGGYTEAFFGQGTRLTVV.